This T cell receptor beta chain derives from a study of blood T cell repertoires in COVID-19. In the authors' workflow: Reference gene primer amplification gave nucleated cell count estimates. Only in-frame clones appear in the TCRdb table, and some are missing; sequencing was by immunoSEQ multiplex PCR. V and J calls and clone size follow that table, whereas D and trimming were derived from the DNA. The table has under 400,000 clones, around 87% seen once. The J segment lost 1 base and the V segment lost 1 base, leaving 8 bases of the junction unmatched. The CDR3 is 19 residues long. Germline CDR1 SGHRS, CDR2 YFSETQ.

The V and J genes are TRBV5-1 and TRBJ2-2, with TRBD1 matching 12 bases. The receptor was derived from a woman under 40 with COVID-19, enrolled during active disease. The sequencing sample was made of peripheral blood. DNA for the CDR3: TGCGCCAGCAGCTTGTTACCGGGACAGGGGGCGGGGAACACCGGGGAGCTGTTTTTT. This encodes CASSLLPGQGAGNTGELFF.